A selection of T cell receptor beta chains follows, all from one sample in a study of OX40 agonist ivuxolimab in advanced cancers. Method: immunoSEQ multiplex PCR; TCRdb's copy keeps in-frame clones and lacks some. The sample lists fewer than 70,000 clones, roughly nine tenths occurring once. This material consisted of CD4+ or CD8+ T cells sorted from blood, taken in a trial of the OX40 agonist ivuxolimab. The receptor set was obtained from an adult with an advanced solid tumor such as melanoma, head and neck, liver or kidney cancer. Both conserved end residues are part of each CDR3. The D gene is left open where the match is weak. Clone sizes are given selectively: once, few, many, or a class where the clone is expanded.

D: .; J: TRBJ2-7; V: TRBV19; size: .; DNA: TGTGCCAGTAGTAAAGAGGGTCTTCTCTACGAGCAGTACTTC; CDR3: CASSKEGLLYEQYF
D: TRBD1; J: TRBJ2-4; V: TRBV28; size: .; DNA: TGTGCCAGCAGTTTGGGACAGATAGCCAAAAACATTCAGTACTTC; CDR3: CASSLGQIAKNIQYF
D: .; J: TRBJ1-3; V: TRBV28; size: .; DNA: TGTGCCAGCAGTCCCGGGTCCTCCACGGGCTCTGGAAACACCATATATTTT; CDR3: CASSPGSSTGSGNTIYF
D: TRBD2; J: TRBJ2-3; V: TRBV4-1; size: .; DNA: TGCGCCAGCAGCCAAGACTACAATAGCGGGAGGTACGATAGCACAGATACGCAGTATTTT; CDR3: CASSQDYNSGRYDSTDTQYF
D: .; J: TRBJ2-7; V: TRBV6-5; size: .; DNA: TGTGCCAGCAGCCGGACTCGAGCCTACGAGCAGTACTTC; CDR3: CASSRTRAYEQYF
D: TRBD2; J: TRBJ2-3; V: TRBV5-1; size: .; DNA: TGCGCCAGCACCAGCGGGACTAGCGGCGCCATGGTCTTATTCACAGATACGCAGTATTTT; CDR3: CASTSGTSGAMVLFTDTQYF
D: .; J: TRBJ2-2; V: TRBV28; size: .; DNA: TGTGCCAGCAGTTTCGGTGGGGTAAACACCGGGGAGCTGTTTTTT; CDR3: CASSFGGVNTGELFF
D: TRBD1; J: TRBJ2-7; V: TRBV10-3; size: .; DNA: TGTGCCATAAATGGGGAGTCCGGGACAGGGTCGGGCGAGCAGTACTTC; CDR3: CAINGESGTGSGEQYF
D: .; J: TRBJ1-3; V: TRBV7-3; size: once; DNA: TGTGCCAGCAGCGTGGGACCCCAAAACACCATATATTTT; CDR3: CASSVGPQNTIYF
D: .; J: TRBJ2-1; V: TRBV19; size: .; DNA: TGTGCCAGTAGTGCTAGACAGGCGCCACTCCAGTTCTTC; CDR3: CASSARQAPLQFF
D: .; J: TRBJ1-1; V: TRBV6-5; size: .; DNA: TGTGCCAGCAGTCAAAAGCAGGGGTCCACTGAAGCTTTCTTT; CDR3: CASSQKQGSTEAFF
D: .; J: TRBJ1-5; V: TRBV19; size: .; DNA: TGTGCCAGTAGTATCAGGGGTCAGCTCCGTCAGCCCCAGCATTTT; CDR3: CASSIRGQLRQPQHF
D: TRBD2; J: TRBJ2-7; V: TRBV30; size: .; DNA: TGTGCCTGGAGTGTATCTAGCGGGCGCTACGAGCAGTACTTC; CDR3: CAWSVSSGRYEQYF
D: TRBD1; J: TRBJ1-5; V: TRBV27; size: .; DNA: TGTGCCAGCAGCCAGGGGGGGGCAGGGGGAAAGCCCCAGCATTTT; CDR3: CASSQGGAGGKPQHF
D: .; J: TRBJ2-3; V: TRBV11-3; size: .; DNA: TGTGCCAGCAGCCAGACCCGCTTGGATACGCAGTATTTT; CDR3: CASSQTRLDTQYF
D: .; J: TRBJ1-5; V: TRBV6-1; size: .; DNA: TGTGCCAGCTCCTCGGGGGTTAGCCAGCCCCAGCATTTT; CDR3: CASSSGVSQPQHF
D: TRBD1; J: TRBJ2-5; V: TRBV5-4; size: .; DNA: TGTGCCAGCAGCCGCAGACAGGGGGCAGCGGAGACCCAGTACTTC; CDR3: CASSRRQGAAETQYF
D: .; J: TRBJ2-3; V: TRBV11-3; size: once; DNA: TGTGCCAGCAGCCAGGGGACGGTTAGCACAGATACGCAGTATTTT; CDR3: CASSQGTVSTDTQYF
D: TRBD2; J: TRBJ2-7; V: TRBV7-7; size: .; DNA: TGTGCTAGCAGCGAGGGGACTAGCGGGAGCTACGAGCAGTACTTC; CDR3: CASSEGTSGSYEQYF
D: TRBD2; J: TRBJ2-3; V: TRBV4-1; size: once; DNA: TGCGCCAGCAGCCAGCGGGAGAGGACAGATACGCAGTATTTT; CDR3: CASSQRERTDTQYF
D: TRBD1; J: TRBJ1-4; V: TRBV7-3; size: .; DNA: TGTGCCAGCAGCCCCGGACAGGGGAGGCATGAAAAACTGTTTTTT; CDR3: CASSPGQGRHEKLFF
D: TRBD2; J: TRBJ2-5; V: TRBV4-1; size: .; DNA: TGCGCCAGCAGCCAAGCTCCTCTTAGGGCTAGCGGGAGGGATGAGACCCAGTACTTC; CDR3: CASSQAPLRASGRDETQYF
D: TRBD1; J: TRBJ1-2; V: TRBV7-2; size: .; DNA: TGTGCCAGCAGCCTAATCAGGGGGCTATATGGCTACACCTTC; CDR3: CASSLIRGLYGYTF
D: .; J: TRBJ1-5; V: TRBV7-3; size: .; DNA: TGTGCCAGCAGCTTATCCCCCCGTTGGAGTCAGCCCCAGCATTTT; CDR3: CASSLSPRWSQPQHF
D: .; J: TRBJ2-7; V: TRBV6-6; size: .; DNA: TGTGCCAGCAGTTACTCGGGACCACCGGGGGAGCAGTACTTC; CDR3: CASSYSGPPGEQYF
D: .; J: TRBJ1-1; V: TRBV27; size: .; DNA: TGTGCCAGCAGTTTACAGGAATCTGGTGAAGCTTTCTTT; CDR3: CASSLQESGEAFF
D: TRBD1; J: TRBJ2-7; V: TRBV18; size: .; DNA: TGTGCCAGCTCACCCCCCGGACAGGGGGCATTCGAGCAGTACTTC; CDR3: CASSPPGQGAFEQYF
D: TRBD1; J: TRBJ2-5; V: TRBV7-8; size: .; DNA: TGTGCCAGCAGCTTAGCTCCTGCAGGGGGCGTGGAGGAGACCCAGTACTTC; CDR3: CASSLAPAGGVEETQYF
D: TRBD1; J: TRBJ1-2; V: TRBV28; size: .; DNA: TGTGCCGCCACCGGGACAGATAACTATGGCTACACCTTC; CDR3: CAATGTDNYGYTF
D: .; J: TRBJ2-1; V: TRBV4-1; size: .; DNA: TGCGCCAGCAGCCAGAGTCCCACAGCGTCCTCCTACAATGAGCAGTTCTTC; CDR3: CASSQSPTASSYNEQFF
D: .; J: TRBJ1-2; V: TRBV6-5; size: .; DNA: TGTGCCAGCTGTCAGGGTCCCCGCTACACCTTC; CDR3: CASCQGPRYTF
D: TRBD2; J: TRBJ2-3; V: TRBV25-1; size: .; DNA: TGTGCCAGCAGTGAAAGGGGGACTAGCGGGACAGATACGCAGTATTTT; CDR3: CASSERGTSGTDTQYF
D: TRBD2; J: TRBJ2-1; V: TRBV7-3; size: .; DNA: TGTGCCAGCAGCTTGCTAGCGGGAGGTGGGGTAGGTTACAATGAGCAGTTCTTC; CDR3: CASSLLAGGGVGYNEQFF
D: .; J: TRBJ2-3; V: TRBV14; size: once; DNA: TGTGCCAGCAGCCAAGAGCAGGGTAGCTATTGGATAACAGATACGCAGTATTTT; CDR3: CASSQEQGSYWITDTQYF
D: .; J: TRBJ1-2; V: TRBV5-1; size: once; DNA: TGCGCCAGCAGCTCGATCGGAGGGGCGGATGGCTACACCTTC; CDR3: CASSSIGGADGYTF
D: TRBD2; J: TRBJ2-3; V: TRBV30; size: .; DNA: TGTGCCTGGAACGGGGGGGATACGCAGTATTTT; CDR3: CAWNGGDTQYF
D: .; J: TRBJ2-2; V: TRBV6-6; size: .; DNA: TGTGCCAGCAGTTACGAGAGGTACACCGGGGAGCTGTTTTTT; CDR3: CASSYERYTGELFF
D: .; J: TRBJ2-7; V: TRBV6-5; size: .; DNA: TGTGCCAGCGCACGTTCCGGGGGGCCCGCACACGAGCAGTACTTC; CDR3: CASARSGGPAHEQYF
D: .; J: TRBJ2-3; V: TRBV7-2; size: .; DNA: TGTGCCAGCAGCTTCCAGACCGGCTTTGCAAGAGATACGCAGTATTTT; CDR3: CASSFQTGFARDTQYF
D: TRBD2; J: TRBJ2-1; V: TRBV5-1; size: .; DNA: TGCGCCAGCAGCTTTCTAGCGGGAGCCGCTAATGAGCAGTTCTTC; CDR3: CASSFLAGAANEQFF
D: TRBD1; J: TRBJ1-2; V: TRBV23-1; size: .; DNA: TGCGCCAGCAGTCAATCTATAATCGGTGACAGGGGGGCCTATGGCTACACCTTC; CDR3: CASSQSIIGDRGAYGYTF
D: TRBD2; J: TRBJ2-1; V: TRBV28; size: .; DNA: TGTGCCAGCAGTCCACAGGGGGCATCACTAGCGGGAGTGGAATATGAGCAGTTCTTC; CDR3: CASSPQGASLAGVEYEQFF
D: .; J: TRBJ2-7; V: TRBV19; size: .; DNA: TGTGCCAGTAGTCTTGTCATGCAGAGCTCCTACGAGCAGTACTTC; CDR3: CASSLVMQSSYEQYF
D: TRBD1; J: TRBJ1-5; V: TRBV10-2; size: .; DNA: TGCGCCAGCAAATATGGACAGGGGCCTTATCAGCCCCAGCATTTT; CDR3: CASKYGQGPYQPQHF
D: .; J: TRBJ1-1; V: TRBV5-1; size: .; DNA: TGCGCCAGCAGCTTGCTGACAGTGACGAACACTGAAGCTTTCTTT; CDR3: CASSLLTVTNTEAFF
D: .; J: TRBJ2-3; V: TRBV7-3; size: .; DNA: TGTGCCAGCAGCCTCGGGCAGTCCCGATTAGATACGCAGTATTTT; CDR3: CASSLGQSRLDTQYF
D: TRBD2; J: TRBJ2-5; V: TRBV18; size: .; DNA: TGTGCCAGCTCACTGACTAGCGGGGTGCGAGAGACCCAGTACTTC; CDR3: CASSLTSGVRETQYF